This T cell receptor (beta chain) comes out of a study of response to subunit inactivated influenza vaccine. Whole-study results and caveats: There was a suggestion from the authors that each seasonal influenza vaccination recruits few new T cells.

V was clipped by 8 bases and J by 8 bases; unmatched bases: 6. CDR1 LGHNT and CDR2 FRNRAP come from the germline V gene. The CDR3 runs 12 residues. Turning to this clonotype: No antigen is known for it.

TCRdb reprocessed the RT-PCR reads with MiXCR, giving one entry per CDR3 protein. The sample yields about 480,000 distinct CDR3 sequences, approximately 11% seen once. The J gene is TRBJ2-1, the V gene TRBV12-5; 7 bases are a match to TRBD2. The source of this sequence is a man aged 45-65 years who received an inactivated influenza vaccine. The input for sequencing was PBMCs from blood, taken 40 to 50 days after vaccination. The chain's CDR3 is CASRGSGDEQFF. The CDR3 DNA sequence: TGTGCTAGTCGCGGGAGTGGGGATGAGCAGTTCTTC.